What follows describes a single T cell receptor (beta chain). Assay used: immunoSEQ multiplex PCR; TCRdb lists only in-frame clones, some missing. The table lists tens of thousands of clones, 70% to 90% of them singletons. The data stem from a study of OX40 agonist ivuxolimab in advanced cancers. For the study at large: In three patients, partial responses were observed, one with hepatocellular carcinoma and two with cutaneous melanoma.

The receptor was isolated from an adult with an advanced solid tumor such as melanoma, head and neck, liver or kidney cancer. The sample here was CD4+ or CD8+ T cells sorted from blood, taken in a trial of the OX40 agonist ivuxolimab.

DNA of the CDR3: TGTGCCAGCAGCCAAAGAGCGGGAGGCCACCACGAGCAGTACTTC. Amino acid sequence: CASSQRAGGHHEQYF. The chain links TRBV14 to TRBJ2-7; 9 bases match TRBD2. The V segment lost 2 bases and the J segment 5 bases; nucleotides outside the gene matches: 7. This CDR3 is 15 amino acids long. Germline assignment: CDR1 SGHDN and CDR2 FVKESK.